Listed here are 5 T cell receptor beta chains from one sample, sequenced in a study of blood T cells in healthy people across ages. Primed by a sample-barcoded 5' primer and a J-beta primer mix, a second PCR proceeded for about 6 to 11 cycles. MiXCR, run by TCRdb on the 5' RACE reads, gives a single entry per CDR3 protein. This table holds over 1,500,000 distinct CDR3 sequences, about two fifths found once. The sequencing sample was made of blood. Receptors were obtained from a human donor in good health.

J is TRBJ2-7 and V is TRBV7-2, with D maybe TRBD2 (5 bases). The CDR3 contains 16 residues. Per germline, CDR1 SGHTA and CDR2 FQGNSA. V shed 1 base and J shed 0 bases, with 13 bases lying between them. The CDR3 loop reads CASSLDVAEGSYEQYF. CDR3 in DNA: TGTGCCAGCAGCTTAGACGTGGCAGAGGGCTCCTACGAGCAGTACTTC.

This clonotype was picked up a small number of times. The V and J genes are TRBV4-3 and TRBJ2-1, with D unresolved. Trimming took off 3 bases at V and 0 bases at J, with 15 bases between the two ends. The CDR3 runs 17 residues. Germline assignment: CDR1 LGHNA and CDR2 YSLEER. This chain's CDR3 is CASSQLQVESSYNEQFF. The DNA for the CDR3 is TGCGCCAGCAGCCAGCTTCAGGTGGAAAGCTCCTACAATGAGCAGTTCTTC.

The CDR3 DNA sequence: TGTGCCAGCAGCTTAACTGATCCGAACACTGAAGCTTTCTTT. This codes for CASSLTDPNTEAFF. V gene TRBV7-9 combines with J gene TRBJ1-1; D is unresolved. Germline values: CDR1 SEHNR, CDR2 FQNEAQ (reference sequence). CDR3 size: 14 residues. The ends were cut back, 2 bases at V and 1 base at J, with 8 bases in the middle.

This clonotype was counted between two and nine times. The rearrangement uses TRBV27 and TRBJ2-4; D possibly corresponds to TRBD1 (5 bases). The CDR3 length is 13 residues. The germline gives CDR1 MNHEY, CDR2 SMNVEV (reference sequence). The V end lost 5 bases, the J end lost 2 bases, and 7 bases lay between the germline ends. This chain's CDR3 is CASSRGTKNIQYF. In DNA form, the CDR3 reads TGTGCCAGCAGTAGGGGTACCAAAAACATTCAGTACTTC.

This clonotype has a handful of counts. The V call is TRBV2, the J call TRBJ1-5; 10 positions match TRBD1. J was trimmed by 6 bases and V by 6 bases; bases with no gene match: 8. Per the germline V gene, CDR1 is SNHLY and CDR2 is FYNNEI. The CDR3 is 15 amino acids. This CDR3 reads CASRGTGVFSQPQHF. For the CDR3, the DNA is TGTGCCAGCAGGGGGACAGGGGTGTTCAGTCAGCCCCAGCATTTT.